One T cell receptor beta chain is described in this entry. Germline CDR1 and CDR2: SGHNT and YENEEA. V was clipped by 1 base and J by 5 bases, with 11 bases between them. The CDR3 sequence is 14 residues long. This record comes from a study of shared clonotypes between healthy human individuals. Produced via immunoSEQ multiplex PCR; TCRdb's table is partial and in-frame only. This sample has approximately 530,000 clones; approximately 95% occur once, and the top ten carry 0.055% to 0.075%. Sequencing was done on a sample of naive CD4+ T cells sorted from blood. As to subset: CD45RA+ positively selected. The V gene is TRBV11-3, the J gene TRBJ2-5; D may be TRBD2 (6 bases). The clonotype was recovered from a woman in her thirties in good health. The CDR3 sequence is CASSLAGVGETQYF. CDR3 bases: TGTGCCAGCAGCTTAGCGGGAGTGGGTGAGACCCAGTACTTC.